The entry that follows covers one T cell receptor beta chain sequence. Its recognized antigen is unknown. The record has no base qualities; no much larger clone is one base away. These data are taken from a study of blood T cells in healthy people across ages (dated by TCRdb to the mid-2010s). A note on the overall study: Template switching captured roughly one uniquely barcoded TCR beta cDNA molecule per two T cells in model experiments. Four age groups were formed from the donors: young (average approximately 15 years), middle-aged (approximately 41), aged (approximately 60) and long-lived (more than 75). Two additional independent replicas of 1 million unique cDNA reads from the same blood draw were analyzed for two donors (one aged 18 to 29 and one aged 80 or older). Using deep sequencing normalized with unique cDNA molecular identifiers, the study measured how TCR beta repertoire diversity changes with age. To avoid experimental bias, donors of different ages were spread randomly across the sequencing lanes. Summary of the overall study and its limitations: The long-lived group showed more naive CD4+ T cells, fewer expanded clones and increased TCR diversity than the aged group, suggesting age selection. Estimates of total diversity based on one million sequenced T cells were considered lower bounds and underestimates. Donor CMV infection status was unknown, potentially confounding age-related changes in expanded clonotypes. Bulk unsorted PBMC profiling prevented conclusive comparison of naive and antigen-experienced compartments. Observed TCR beta diversity per million T cells fell roughly linearly with age, and a significant reduction was already apparent by age about 36. The percentage of naive T cells measured by flow cytometry correlated strongly with observed TCR beta diversity.

Library prep was done by 5' RACE. Sequenced using an Illumina HiSeq 2500. A second roughly 6 to 12 cycle PCR used a sample-barcoded 5' primer and a J-beta primer mix. A template-switch 5' adaptor carrying 12 random nucleotides introduced a unique molecular identifier onto each TCR beta cDNA molecule. At least 3 million CDR3-containing paired-end reads were obtained from each sample. First-strand cDNA was synthesized from all RNA with the Mint cDNA synthesis kit, primed by a TRBC-specific oligonucleotide. Following uracil-DNA glycosylase treatment, all cDNA underwent a first 18-cycle PCR with the universal primers M1SS and BC2_uni_R. As for the authors' bioinformatics: Normalization of each sample was performed by random selection of 1 million high-quality reads, each carrying a distinct molecular identifier. Instead of being binned into consensus sequences, reads with shared molecular identifiers were discarded. MiTCR, run with a Q25 quality threshold and the strictest error-elimination algorithm, handled CDR3 identification, clonotype clustering and error correction. A nonparametric unseen species model with Euler transformation was used to estimate a lower bound on total TCR beta diversity. TCRdb trimmed public reads at Q25 via fastp, called clones via MiXCR and kept in-frame beta chains. Each entry merges the rows of one CDR3 protein and shows their most common DNA and genes. These V and J calls rely on TCRdb rather than the paper's analysis. This sample is represented by about 1.1 million distinct CDR3 sequences; approximately 38% of them were singletons. The ten largest make up under 15% of the sample.

Systemically healthy Caucasian individuals from Russia, some 36 in total and aged about 6 to 95 years, were included as donors. Each donor gave around 9.8 milliliters of peripheral blood, collected into EDTA-treated Vacutainer tubes. PBMCs were isolated by Ficoll-Paque density-gradient centrifugation, with at least 7 million obtained per sample. Trizol reagent was used to extract total RNA from the PBMCs, yielding at least 6 micrograms per sample. Naive CD45RAhigh/CD27high T cell percentages were measured by flow cytometry on a PBMC aliquot from every donor. This receptor was identified in a man between 18 and 35 years old in good health. The sequenced sample was blood.

The base sequence is TGTGCCAGCAGTTTAGCGGGGGGCGCGAGGGGCTACACCTTC. It encodes CASSLAGGARGYTF. Recombination linked TRBV12-3 or TRBV12-4 to TRBJ1-2; possibly the D gene is TRBD1, per 6 matching bases. CDR3 length: 14 amino acids, cysteine to phenylalanine. Only the CDR3 portion is preserved as DNA: 42 bases, with reading frame beginning at the first base. The junction shows trimming of 0 bases on V and 8 bases on J, plus 13 bases between the germline ends.